The T cell receptor (beta chain) described here comes from a study of T cell repertoires in cytomegalovirus infection. Study background: Based on public TCR beta signatures, there were indications of CMV infection and of a matching HLA type. Study conclusions and caveats: Predominance within the ex vivo response was attributable to HLA-C-restricted CMV-specific TCR beta clonotypes. Individuals carrying CMV plus the relevant HLA were identified by cumulative frequency of public TCR beta families.

Note on this clonotype: The antigen remains undetermined.

Germline CDR1 is GTSNPN and CDR2 is SVGIG (reference sequence). The CDR3 contains 14 residues. V was pared by 5 bases and J by 1 base, with 13 bases between. TCRdb re-called the reads with MiXCR, one entry per CDR3 protein. The sample holds nearly 700,000 distinct CDR3 sequences, around 30% seen once. The clonotype was recovered from a human donor in good health (CMV status not recorded). Some clones in this sample may be carry-over from other donors' samples. Sample: cultured PBMCs, taken from culture after CMV antigen stimulation. This sequence joins TRBV30 and TRBJ2-3; the D is unclear. CDR3 DNA sequence: TGTGCCTGGGACCCCTCCCGGCGCACAGATACGCAGTATTTT. Protein sequence: CAWDPSRRTDTQYF.